The rows below give T cell receptor beta chains drawn from one sample of a study of cytomegalovirus exposure and HLA in healthy donors. TCRdb keeps only in-frame clones here, not all; method: immunoSEQ multiplex PCR. In total, the table holds around 40,000 clones. Sequencing input: PBMCs. Every receptor here comes from a human donor in good health. Both conserved end residues are part of each CDR3. D genes are given only for firm matches.

d_gene	v_gene	j_gene	CDR3aa	CDR3nt
NA	TRBV28	TRBJ1-2	CASSPQGKGYGYTF	TGTGCCAGCAGTCCCCAGGGGAAAGGCTATGGCTACACCTTC
NA	TRBV5-1	TRBJ1-6	CASSLSGLADSPLHF	TGCGCCAGCAGCCTGTCTGGTCTGGCAGATTCACCCCTCCACTTT
TRBD2	TRBV29-1	TRBJ2-1	CSATTPRGVGYNEQFF	TGCAGCGCCACCACCCCTCGGGGGGTAGGTTACAATGAGCAGTTCTTC
NA	TRBV2	TRBJ2-1	CASTGYNEQFF	TGTGCCAGCACAGGGTACAATGAGCAGTTCTTC
NA	TRBV15	TRBJ2-5	CATSRVGTARGWETQYF	TGTGCCACCAGCAGAGTCGGGACCGCCCGGGGGTGGGAGACCCAGTACTTC
NA	TRBV19	TRBJ1-2	CASSIPRANYGYTF	TGTGCCAGTAGTATTCCCCGTGCGAACTATGGCTACACCTTC
NA	TRBV9	TRBJ2-4	CASSVDNPDIQYF	TGTGCCAGCAGCGTAGATAATCCGGACATTCAGTACTTC
TRBD1	TRBV5-1	TRBJ1-3	CASSLDGTVGNTIYF	TGCGCCAGCAGCTTGGATGGGACAGTTGGAAACACCATATATTTT
NA	TRBV5-1	TRBJ2-5	CASSPWTAQETQYF	TGCGCCAGCAGCCCCTGGACAGCCCAAGAGACCCAGTACTTC
NA	TRBV30	TRBJ2-1	CAWSVHDNEQFF	TGTGCCTGGAGTGTACATGACAATGAGCAGTTCTTC
NA	TRBV5-5	TRBJ1-5	CASSSQISNQPQHF	TGTGCCAGCAGCTCACAGATTAGCAATCAGCCCCAGCATTTT
NA	TRBV28	TRBJ2-2	CASSLIADSRRELFF	TGTGCCAGCAGTTTAATCGCCGACAGTCGGAGGGAGCTGTTTTTT
NA	TRBV7-6	TRBJ2-3	CASSTSGGRTDTQYF	TGTGCCAGCAGCACCTCCGGGGGGCGCACAGATACGCAGTATTTT
NA	TRBV19	TRBJ2-2	CASSIDGGAGELFF	TGTGCCAGTAGTATCGATGGAGGCGCCGGGGAGCTGTTTTTT
NA	TRBV7-9	TRBJ2-2	CASSLAEIAGGELFF	TGTGCCAGCAGCTTAGCTGAGATAGCTGGCGGGGAGCTGTTTTTT
TRBD2	TRBV11-2	TRBJ2-4	CASSLRTSGGALAKNIQYF	TGTGCCAGCAGCCTCCGGACTAGCGGGGGGGCACTAGCCAAAAACATTCAGTACTTC
NA	TRBV5-6	TRBJ2-7	CASSLAGVRSPYEQYF	TGTGCCAGCAGCTTGGCGGGGGTTCGATCCCCCTACGAGCAGTACTTC
NA	TRBV9	TRBJ1-2	CASSVADWSYGYTF	TGTGCCAGCAGCGTAGCCGACTGGTCCTATGGCTACACCTTC
NA	TRBV4-1	TRBJ2-1	CASSPLEGDGNEQFF	TGCGCCAGCAGCCCACTAGAGGGGGATGGGAATGAGCAGTTCTTC
NA	TRBV18	TRBJ1-1	CASSEFRTEAFF	TGTGCCAGCTCAGAGTTTCGCACTGAAGCTTTCTTT
TRBD1	TRBV6-1	TRBJ2-7	CASSGGQGREQYF	TGTGCCAGCAGTGGAGGACAGGGCCGCGAGCAGTACTTC